This T cell receptor beta chain derives from a study of human T cells and chemical hapten exposure. This clonotype was observed at least ten times. TCRdb recomputed calls from the RACE reads with MiXCR, one row per CDR3 protein. The sample records fewer than 500,000 distinct CDR3 sequences, 4.8% being singletons. Described time point: patch test 1, 2 weeks after DPC sensitization. Stated treatment: therapeutic diphenylcyclopropenone sensitization with weekly scalp DPC. The source of this sequence is a woman between 50 and 59 years old with alopecia areata. Some clones in this sample may be carry-over from other donors' samples. The sequencing used whole blood, collected in connection with sensitization to the hapten diphenylcyclopropenone (DPC).

The DNA of the CDR3 is TGTGCTAGTGGTTTACGGGGCACAGATACGCAGTATTTT. Translated: CASGLRGTDTQYF. This sequence joins TRBV12-5 and TRBJ2-3, with D unresolved. V was cut by 3 bases and J by 1 base, with 5 bases left in between. The CDR3 is made up of 13 amino acids. CDR1 and CDR2 (germline): LGHNT, FRNRAP.